These T cell receptor beta chains were read from a single sample in a study of long-term antiretroviral therapy in people with HIV. The assay was immunoSEQ multiplex PCR, and TCRdb's table has in-frame clones only and misses some. The sample consists of about 6,400 clones, 60% to 80% of them appearing once. The specimen was unsorted PBMCs, collected 0.5 years before starting antiretroviral therapy. The receptors were sampled from a man in his forties or fifties with HIV. CDR3s include the opening cysteine and the closing phenylalanine or tryptophan. D genes are given only for firm matches. The size field is filled for only some rows; it gives once, few, many or a size class.

clone_size: once; d_call: TRBD1; v_call: TRBV5-6; j_call: TRBJ2-1; cdr3_nt: TGTGCCAGCACCACCCGGACAGGCCGTTCCCATGACAATGAGCAGTTCTTC; cdr3_aa: CASTTRTGRSHDNEQFF
clone_size: .; d_call: .; v_call: TRBV10-2; j_call: TRBJ2-7; cdr3_nt: TGCGCCAGCAGGGGAATTGGGCCCCAGTTCATGTACTTC; cdr3_aa: CASRGIGPQFMYF
clone_size: medium-sized; d_call: TRBD1; v_call: TRBV29-1; j_call: TRBJ1-5; cdr3_nt: TGCAGCTCCCGGGGCCCCCAAAAACAGACAGGGGGCCTATTGAGCAATCAGCCCCAGCATTTT; cdr3_aa: CSSRGPQKQTGGLLSNQPQHF
clone_size: .; d_call: TRBD1; v_call: TRBV2; j_call: TRBJ2-7; cdr3_nt: TGTGCCAGCAGTTCCGGGACAGGGACAAAGGACGAGCAGTACTTC; cdr3_aa: CASSSGTGTKDEQYF
clone_size: .; d_call: .; v_call: TRBV28; j_call: TRBJ2-1; cdr3_nt: TGTGCCAGCAGTTTGCCAGGGTCGCATGAGCAGTTCTTC; cdr3_aa: CASSLPGSHEQFF
clone_size: .; d_call: .; v_call: TRBV7-2; j_call: TRBJ2-1; cdr3_nt: TGTGCCAGCAGCCCGATAGGGGCAAATGAGCAGTTCTTC; cdr3_aa: CASSPIGANEQFF
clone_size: .; d_call: .; v_call: TRBV15; j_call: TRBJ2-7; cdr3_nt: TGTGCCACCAGCAGAGATCGACAGTCCTACGAGCAGTACTTC; cdr3_aa: CATSRDRQSYEQYF
clone_size: .; d_call: .; v_call: TRBV30; j_call: TRBJ1-6; cdr3_nt: TGTGCCGCGGGAGCAGGGGTTTATAATTCACCCCTCCACTTT; cdr3_aa: CAAGAGVYNSPLHF
clone_size: .; d_call: .; v_call: TRBV11-2; j_call: TRBJ2-7; cdr3_nt: TGTGCCAGCAGCCTCGGGTTCAAAGCCTACGAGCAGTACTTC; cdr3_aa: CASSLGFKAYEQYF
clone_size: .; d_call: .; v_call: TRBV5-6; j_call: TRBJ2-3; cdr3_nt: TGTGCCAGCAGCTCGCCGGGGGATCTCACAGATACGCAGTATTTT; cdr3_aa: CASSSPGDLTDTQYF